The 9 T cell receptor beta chains below were found in one sample sequenced in a study of identifying expanded T cells in peripheral blood. Method: immunoSEQ multiplex PCR; TCRdb's copy keeps in-frame clones and lacks some. The sample carries fewer than 110,000 clones, 87% recorded once. The sequenced sample was blood. All receptors come from a person aged 18 to 70 in good health.

V and J are TRBV2 and TRBJ2-3; D is perhaps TRBD2 (7 bases). In germline, CDR1 is SNHLY, CDR2 FYNNEI. CDR3 length: 16 residues. V lost 2 bases and J lost 2, with 14 bases in between. For the CDR3, the DNA is TGTGCCAGCAGTGAACAAGGGGGGGCCTTCACAGATACGCAGTATTTT. This gives the protein CASSEQGGAFTDTQYF.

This chain uses TRBV6-6 with TRBJ2-7, with D tentatively TRBD2 (6 bases). The CDR3 is 16 amino acids. V shed 5 bases and J shed 5 bases, with 22 bases lying between them. Germline V gives CDR1 MNHNY, CDR2 SVGAGI (reference sequence). The CDR3: CASSPRRGSLGDEQYF. CDR3 DNA: TGTGCCAGCAGTCCCCGACGGGGGTCGCTCGGGGACGAGCAGTACTTC.

The chain combines TRBV5-6 with TRBJ1-6; D might be TRBD1 (6 bases). Deletions cut 5 bases from V and 10 bases from J, with 13 bases between. The CDR3 runs 13 residues. Germline V gene lookup returns CDR1 SGHDT and CDR2 YYEEEE. The CDR3 nucleotides are TGTGCCAGCAGGCGGGACAACGGATCACCCCTCCACTTT. Translation gives CASRRDNGSPLHF.

The rearrangement links TRBV5-4 to TRBJ1-4; a possible D gene is TRBD1 (6 bases). This CDR3 is built from 14 residues. The V end was cut by 1 base, the J end by 7 bases, with 11 bases between. Germline CDR1 is SGHNT and CDR2 is YYREEE (reference sequence). CDR3 DNA sequence: TGTGCCAGCAGCTTGCAGGGGTCGGTTGAAAAACTGTTTTTT. This translates into CASSLQGSVEKLFF.

The CDR3 coding sequence is TGTGCCAGCAGCTTAGGACTAGCGGGGGTCTACGGGACAGATACGCAGTATTTT. Amino acids: CASSLGLAGVYGTDTQYF. The rearrangement joins TRBV5-4 to TRBJ2-3, with TRBD2 matching 13 bases. J lost 3 bases, V lost 2 bases, and 9 bases had no gene match. Germline CDR1 reads SGHNT; CDR2 reads YYREEE (reference sequence). CDR3 size: 18 residues.

This clone appeared a few times. V usage is TRBV28 and J usage is TRBJ1-2; TRBD1 agrees at 8 bases. CDR3 length: 15 residues. Germline V CDR1 and CDR2: MDHEN, SYDVKM. The trim removed 10 bases at V and 4 bases at J, leaving 14 bases unmatched. The CDR3 is CATLSPSGQGYGYTF. The CDR3 DNA sequence: TGTGCCACCCTTAGCCCCTCAGGACAGGGCTATGGCTACACCTTC.

The chain links TRBV4-3 to TRBJ2-7, with D unresolved. The CDR3 consists of 14 residues. Germline V gene lookup returns CDR1 LGHNA and CDR2 YSLEER. Trimming took off 1 base at V and 1 base at J, with 8 bases between the two ends. The CDR3 nucleotides read TGCGCCAGCAGCCAAGCGCCCCTGTCCTACGAGCAGTACTTC. Amino acid sequence: CASSQAPLSYEQYF.

V and J are TRBV11-1 and TRBJ2-7; 9 bases map to TRBD1. Germline CDR1 reads SGHAT; CDR2 reads FQDESV (reference sequence). The CDR3 is 16 amino acids. With V trimmed by 5 bases and J by 2 bases, 10 bases remained unmatched. The CDR3 here is CASSVSPGTGTYEQYF. The DNA for the CDR3 is TGTGCCAGCAGCGTAAGCCCCGGGACAGGGACCTACGAGCAGTACTTC.

There are many counts of this clone. This chain joins TRBV5-6 and TRBJ1-1; D ambiguous. The CDR3 runs 13 residues. The germline V gene has CDR1 SGHDT and CDR2 YYEEEE. V gave up 1 base and J gave up 2 bases, with 6 bases separating them. The CDR3 DNA follows: TGTGCCAGCAGCTTGACCCCTAACACTGAAGCTTTCTTT. It specifies CASSLTPNTEAFF. Complete variable domain (other parts from reference TRBV5-6 and TRBJ1-1): DAGVTQSPTHLIKTRGQQVTLRCSPKSGHDTVSWYQQALGQGPQFIFQYYEEEERQRGNFPDRFSGHQFPNYSSELNVNALLLGDSALYLCASSLTPNTEAFFGQGTRLTVV.